This T cell receptor beta chain comes out of a study of cytomegalovirus exposure and HLA in healthy donors. Details on this clone: Antigen unknown.

General study findings and limits: Most TCR sequences were seen very rarely across donors, but some public TCRs occurred in many. Cytomegalovirus association was assigned to about 150 TCR beta chains. Roughly even sequencing depth across donors was the assumption behind the presence/absence analyses.

From germline, CDR1 is SEHNR and CDR2 FQNEAQ (reference sequence). V gave up 3 bases and J gave up 1 base, with 10 bases separating them. The CDR3 is made up of 15 amino acids. Primers for the PCR totalled 60 Vbeta and 13 Jbeta. Generated by immunoSEQ multiplex PCR, the TCRdb table keeps only in-frame clones and is missing some. Counted here are 200,000 to 250,000 clones, approximately 80% occurring once; the ten biggest clones make up about 0.58%. All donors participated as healthy donors of bone marrow. Sequenced material: PBMCs. The TCR comes from a woman aged 40-49 years in good health and CMV-seronegative. The genes are TRBV7-9 and TRBJ2-1, with D possibly matching TRBD2 (5 bases). CDR3 sequence (DNA): TGTGCCAGCAGCTTGGACTCCCTTTCCTACAATGAGCAGTTCTTC. Its protein is CASSLDSLSYNEQFF.